This T cell receptor beta chain came from a study of cytomegalovirus exposure and HLA in healthy donors. In the case of this clone: Its antigen is currently unknown.

The PCR employed 60 Vbeta primers together with 13 Jbeta primers. Method: immunoSEQ multiplex PCR; TCRdb's copy keeps in-frame clones and lacks some. This sample has fewer than 150,000 clones; roughly four fifths occur once, and the top ten carry around 2.4%. Study-level findings and limits: The authors judged a highly shared variant cluster likely a sequencing artifact. When analyzed later, a missense DCLRE1C variant was found to be linked to TCR beta V- and J-gene trimming.

This CDR3 is built from 15 residues. The ends lost 0 bases at V and 3 bases at J; junction bases unmatched: 4. CDR1 and CDR2 (germline): MNHEY, SVGAGI. The receptor comes from a male donor in good health and CMV-seronegative. Sequenced input: PBMCs. The V gene is TRBV6-5, the J gene TRBJ1-2; 7 positions agree with TRBD1. CDR3 amino acids: CASSYSGGGYYGYTF. The CDR3 nucleotides are TGTGCCAGCAGTTACTCAGGGGGCGGATACTATGGCTACACCTTC.